This TCR beta chain was recovered during a study of human T cells and chemical hapten exposure. Time point meaning: patch test 1, 2 weeks after DPC sensitization. Indicated treatment: therapeutic diphenylcyclopropenone sensitization with weekly scalp DPC. TCRdb redid the calling of the RACE reads with MiXCR, one entry per CDR3 protein. The table lists about 380,000 distinct CDR3 sequences, roughly 5% of them singletons. The specimen was whole blood, collected in connection with sensitization to the hapten diphenylcyclopropenone (DPC). The clonotype was recovered from a woman aged 50 to 60 with alopecia areata. Some clones in this sample may be carry-over from other donors' samples.

CDR3 residues: CASSFSGLAGSYEQYF. The CDR3, as DNA: TGTGCCAGCAGTTTCTCGGGACTAGCGGGATCCTACGAGCAGTACTTC. V and J are TRBV28 and TRBJ2-7, with 13 bases that match TRBD2. From germline, CDR1 is MDHEN and CDR2 SYDVKM. The junction had 3 bases not matched to a gene; V was cut back by 3 bases and J by 1 base. The CDR3 loop spans 16 amino acids.